Below, 6 T cell receptor beta chains from the same sample are listed, as sequenced in a study of cytomegalovirus exposure and HLA in healthy donors (dated by TCRdb to the late 2010s). Preparation of the library involved the immunoSEQ multiplex PCR assay. In TCRdb, the immuneACCESS table is reduced to in-frame sequences with V and J assigned. These tables do not hold every clone; where another copy was compared, an unresolved V gene accounts for under half, and the others remain unexplained. Here the sample has about 260,000 clones; roughly 88% occur a single time. Under 4% of the sample comes from the top ten. Sequenced input: PBMCs. The receptors shown here come from a woman in her 30s in good health and CMV-seronegative.

CDR3 sequence reads: CASSLSRTGGQETQYF. The CDR3 DNA sequence: TGTGCCAGCAGTCTGAGTCGGACAGGGGGCCAAGAGACCCAGTACTTC. J is TRBJ2-5 and V is TRBV4-2; 10 bases fit TRBD1. Per germline, CDR1 LGHNA and CDR2 YNFKEQ. The V segment lost 6 bases and the J segment 1 base; nucleotides outside the gene matches: 8. The CDR3 is 16 amino acids.

CDR3 DNA sequence: TGTGCCAGCAGTCTCACTGGGACGGGAAATCAGCCCCAGCATTTT. Its protein product is CASSLTGTGNQPQHF. This chain joins TRBV28 and TRBJ1-5; D might be TRBD1 (5 bases). Trimming took off 5 bases at V and 4 bases at J, with 15 bases between the two ends. Germline V lookup: CDR1 MDHEN, CDR2 SYDVKM. The length of the CDR3 is 15 residues.

The rearrangement links TRBV27 to TRBJ2-1, with 13 bases identical to TRBD2. The CDR3 has 14 residues. CDR1 and CDR2 (germline): MNHEY, SMNVEV (reference sequence). Trimming took 4 bases from V and 8 from J; bases not matched to a gene: 2. The CDR3 region has the DNA TGTGCCAGCAGTTATGGACTAGCGGGAGATGAGCAGTTCTTC. It codes for CASSYGLAGDEQFF.

The genes are TRBV28 and TRBJ2-3; D uncertain. The V gene lost 8 bases and the J gene lost 4 bases, with 7 bases spanning the gap. This CDR3 comprises 11 residues. Germline CDR1 MDHEN, CDR2 SYDVKM. In DNA form, the CDR3 reads TGTGCCAGCTGCAGAGCAGATACGCAGTATTTT. Protein: CASCRADTQYF.

The genes are TRBV27 and TRBJ2-1; 8 nucleotides align to TRBD2. Germline V lookup: CDR1 MNHEY, CDR2 SMNVEV (reference sequence). The CDR3 has 15 amino acids. With 4 bases clipped from V and 0 bases from J, the junction kept 2 bases outside the gene matches. The CDR3 protein is CASSSAGGSYNEQFF. The CDR3 nucleotides read TGTGCCAGCAGTTCTGCGGGAGGCTCCTACAATGAGCAGTTCTTC.

The chain uses TRBV11-2 and TRBJ2-1, with 8 positions matching TRBD2. Per the germline V gene, CDR1 is SGHAT and CDR2 is FQNNGV. Trimming cost V 0 bases and J 0 bases; bases outside gene matches: 4. The CDR3 consists of 17 residues. The CDR3 sequence is CASSLDNGGASYNEQFF. CDR3 in DNA: TGTGCCAGCAGCTTAGATAACGGGGGGGCCTCCTACAATGAGCAGTTCTTC.